This T cell receptor (beta chain) appears in the sequencing data of a study of OX40 agonist ivuxolimab in advanced cancers. The length of the CDR3 is 15 residues. V gave up 3 bases and J gave up 0 bases, with 10 bases separating them. The germline CDR1 and CDR2 sequences are SGHRS and YFSETQ. Only in-frame clones appear in the TCRdb table, and some are missing; sequencing was by immunoSEQ multiplex PCR. The sample includes around 80,000 clones, 84% of them seen just once. The sample was CD4+ or CD8+ T cells sorted from blood, taken in a trial of the OX40 agonist ivuxolimab. This receptor was taken from an adult with an advanced solid tumor such as melanoma, head and neck, liver or kidney cancer. J is TRBJ1-5 and V is TRBV5-1; D possibly corresponds to TRBD1 (5 bases). The CDR3 spells CASSSGGYSNQPQHF. CDR3 coding DNA: TGCGCCAGCAGCTCGGGGGGATATAGCAATCAGCCCCAGCATTTT.